Sequencing of this TCR beta chain was carried out in a study of T-cell memory formation after mild COVID-19. Study-wide results and limits: Within pre-infection memory, some responding clones were found, suggesting cross-reactive memory joined.

MiXCR, applied by TCRdb to the 5' RACE reads, yields one record per CDR3 protein. The sample has tens of thousands of distinct CDR3 sequences; 15% to 20% are singletons. After removal of 2 bases from V and 7 bases from J, the junction contained 10 bases not matched to a gene. The CDR3 runs to 15 residues. CDR1 and CDR2 from the germline V gene are SGHRS and YFSETQ. This clonotype was seen at least ten times. What it recognizes is unknown. The sequence derives from an adult woman who had mild COVID-19 (a few samples of this study predate the infection). Cell type and time point are not known. This chain uses TRBV5-1 with TRBJ2-7, with 9 bases matching TRBD1. The sample was PBMCs or a T cell subset sorted from them (not recorded which). The CDR3 protein is CASSLPGQGIEEQYF. DNA for the CDR3: TGCGCCAGCAGCTTACCTGGACAGGGGATTGAGGAGCAGTACTTC.